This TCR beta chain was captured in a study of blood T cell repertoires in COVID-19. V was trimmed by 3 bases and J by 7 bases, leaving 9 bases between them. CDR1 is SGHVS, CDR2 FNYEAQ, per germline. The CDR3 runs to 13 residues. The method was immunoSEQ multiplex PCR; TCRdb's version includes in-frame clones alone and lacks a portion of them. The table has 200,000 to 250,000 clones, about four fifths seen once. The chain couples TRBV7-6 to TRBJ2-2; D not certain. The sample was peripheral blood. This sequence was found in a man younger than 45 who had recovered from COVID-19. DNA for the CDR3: TGTGCCAGCAGCTTTAGTCTCGGCGGGGAGCTGTTTTTT. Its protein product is CASSFSLGGELFF.